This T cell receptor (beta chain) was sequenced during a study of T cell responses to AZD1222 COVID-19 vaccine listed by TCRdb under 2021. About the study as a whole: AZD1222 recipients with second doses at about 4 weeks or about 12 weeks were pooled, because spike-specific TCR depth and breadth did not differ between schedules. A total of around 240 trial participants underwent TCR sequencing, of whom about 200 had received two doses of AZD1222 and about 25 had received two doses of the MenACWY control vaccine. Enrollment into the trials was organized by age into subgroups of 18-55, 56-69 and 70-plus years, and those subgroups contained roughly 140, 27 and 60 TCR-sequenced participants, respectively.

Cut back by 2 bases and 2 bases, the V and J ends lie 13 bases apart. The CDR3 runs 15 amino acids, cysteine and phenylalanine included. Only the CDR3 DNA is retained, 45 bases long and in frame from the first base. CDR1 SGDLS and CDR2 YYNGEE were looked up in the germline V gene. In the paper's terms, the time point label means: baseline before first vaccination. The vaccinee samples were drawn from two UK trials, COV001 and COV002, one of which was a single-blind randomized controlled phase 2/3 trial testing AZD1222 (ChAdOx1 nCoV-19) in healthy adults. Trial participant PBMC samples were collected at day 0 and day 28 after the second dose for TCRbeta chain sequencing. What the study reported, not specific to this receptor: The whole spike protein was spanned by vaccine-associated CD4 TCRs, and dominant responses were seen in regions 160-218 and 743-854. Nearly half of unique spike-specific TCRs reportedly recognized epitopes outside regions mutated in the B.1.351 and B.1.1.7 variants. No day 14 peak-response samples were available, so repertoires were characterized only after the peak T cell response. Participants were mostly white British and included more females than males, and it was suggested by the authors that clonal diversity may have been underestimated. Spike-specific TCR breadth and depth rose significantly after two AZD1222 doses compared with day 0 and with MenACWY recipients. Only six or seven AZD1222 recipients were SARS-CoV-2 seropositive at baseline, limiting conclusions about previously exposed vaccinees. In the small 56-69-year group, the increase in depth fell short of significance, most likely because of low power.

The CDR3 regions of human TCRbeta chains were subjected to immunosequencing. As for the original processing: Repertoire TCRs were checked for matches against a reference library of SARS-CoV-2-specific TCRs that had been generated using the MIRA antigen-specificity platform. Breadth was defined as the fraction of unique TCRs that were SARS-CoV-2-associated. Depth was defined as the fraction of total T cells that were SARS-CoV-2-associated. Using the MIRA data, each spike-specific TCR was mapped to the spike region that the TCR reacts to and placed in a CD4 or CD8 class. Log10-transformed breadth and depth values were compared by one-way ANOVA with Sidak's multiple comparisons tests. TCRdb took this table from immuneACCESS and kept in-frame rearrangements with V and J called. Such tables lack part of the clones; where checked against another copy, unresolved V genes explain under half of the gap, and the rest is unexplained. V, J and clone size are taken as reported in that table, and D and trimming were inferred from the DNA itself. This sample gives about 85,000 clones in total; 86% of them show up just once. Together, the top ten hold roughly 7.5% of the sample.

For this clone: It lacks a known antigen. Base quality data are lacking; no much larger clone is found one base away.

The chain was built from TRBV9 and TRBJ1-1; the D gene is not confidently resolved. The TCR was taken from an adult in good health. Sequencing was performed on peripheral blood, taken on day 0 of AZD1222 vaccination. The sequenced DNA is TGTGCCAGCAGCGTCTTGGCAGACCAAAACACTGAAGCTTTCTTT. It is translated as CASSVLADQNTEAFF.